The sequence of this T cell receptor beta chain was determined in a study of blood T cell repertoires in COVID-19. In the authors' workflow: Amplified reference gene primers provided the basis for estimating nucleated cell counts. Libraries were prepared by immunoSEQ multiplex PCR; TCRdb keeps only in-frame clonotypes and omits some of them. That table supplies the V and J calls and clone size; D and trimming were determined from the DNA. This table holds 300,000 to 400,000 clones, 80% to 90% found once. Adults between roughly 18 and 95 years of age took part from about two dozen US areas. Cohorts were based on clinical histories the participants reported. The CDR3 length is 15 residues. Germline lookup yields CDR1 MNHNS and CDR2 SASEGT. V was clipped by 1 base and J by 8 bases; unmatched bases: 6.

The receptor was derived from a woman aged 40 to 50 with acute COVID-19. Sequencing input: PBMCs or T cells enriched from blood (not recorded which). The V call is TRBV6-1, the J call TRBJ2-1, with 9 bases that match TRBD2. This CDR3 is CASSEVGLATDEQFF. The CDR3 DNA follows: TGTGCCAGCAGTGAAGTGGGACTAGCTACCGATGAGCAGTTCTTC.